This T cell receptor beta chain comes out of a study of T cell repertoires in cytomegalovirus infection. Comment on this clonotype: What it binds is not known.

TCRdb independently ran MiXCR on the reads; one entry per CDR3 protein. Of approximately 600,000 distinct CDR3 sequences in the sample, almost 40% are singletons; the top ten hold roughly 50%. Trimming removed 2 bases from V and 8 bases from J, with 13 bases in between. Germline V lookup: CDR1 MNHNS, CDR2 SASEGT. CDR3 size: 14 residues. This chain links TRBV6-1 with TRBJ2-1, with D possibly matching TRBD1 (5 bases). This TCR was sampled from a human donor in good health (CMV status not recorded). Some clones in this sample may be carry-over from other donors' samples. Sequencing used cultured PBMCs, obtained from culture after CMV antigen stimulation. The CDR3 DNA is TGTGCCAGCAGTGAATTGGGGCAGTACCATGAGCAGTTCTTC. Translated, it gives CASSELGQYHEQFF.